A single T cell receptor (beta chain) is shown here with its context. This record belongs to a study of control samples from healthy donors and cancer patients. The protocol was immunoSEQ multiplex PCR, while the TCRdb copy is restricted to in-frame clones and leaves out a portion. Found here are more than 150,000 clones, approximately 92% of them singletons; the top ten hold almost 1.5%. V lost 3 bases and J lost 1, with 7 bases in between. The CDR3 loop spans 14 amino acids. Germline V CDR1 and CDR2: SGHAT, FQNNGV. The material sequenced was blood. The chain is built from TRBV11-2 and TRBJ2-1; tentative D call: TRBD1 (5 bases). This sequence originates from a man between 18 and 29 years old in good health. CDR3 loop: CASSLTVSYNEQFF. The CDR3 region has the DNA TGTGCCAGCAGCTTGACAGTATCCTACAATGAGCAGTTCTTC.